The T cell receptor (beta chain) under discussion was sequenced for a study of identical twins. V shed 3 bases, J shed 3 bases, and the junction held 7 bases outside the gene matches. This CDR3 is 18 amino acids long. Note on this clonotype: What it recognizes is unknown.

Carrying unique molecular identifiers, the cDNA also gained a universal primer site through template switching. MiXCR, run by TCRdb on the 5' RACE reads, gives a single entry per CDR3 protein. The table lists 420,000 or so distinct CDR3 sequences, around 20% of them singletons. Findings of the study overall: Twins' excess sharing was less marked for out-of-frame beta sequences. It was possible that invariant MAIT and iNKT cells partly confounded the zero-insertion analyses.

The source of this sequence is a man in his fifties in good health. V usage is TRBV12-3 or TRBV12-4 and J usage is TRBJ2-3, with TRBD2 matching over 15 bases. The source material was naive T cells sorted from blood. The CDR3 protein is CASSFTGLAGGTTDTQYF. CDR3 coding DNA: TGTGCCAGCAGTTTTACGGGACTAGCGGGGGGCACAACAGATACGCAGTATTTT.